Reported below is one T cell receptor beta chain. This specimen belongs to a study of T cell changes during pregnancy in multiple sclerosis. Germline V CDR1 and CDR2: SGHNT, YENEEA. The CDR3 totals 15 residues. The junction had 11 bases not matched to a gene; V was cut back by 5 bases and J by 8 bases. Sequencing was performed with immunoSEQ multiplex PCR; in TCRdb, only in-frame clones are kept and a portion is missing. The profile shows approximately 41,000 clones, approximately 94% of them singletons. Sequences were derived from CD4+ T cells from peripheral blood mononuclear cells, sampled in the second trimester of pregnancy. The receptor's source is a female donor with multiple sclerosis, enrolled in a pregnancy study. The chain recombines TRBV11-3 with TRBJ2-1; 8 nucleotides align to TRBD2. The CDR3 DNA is TGTGCCAGCAGCCTCACGGGACTAGTAGGCCATGAGCAGTTCTTC. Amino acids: CASSLTGLVGHEQFF.